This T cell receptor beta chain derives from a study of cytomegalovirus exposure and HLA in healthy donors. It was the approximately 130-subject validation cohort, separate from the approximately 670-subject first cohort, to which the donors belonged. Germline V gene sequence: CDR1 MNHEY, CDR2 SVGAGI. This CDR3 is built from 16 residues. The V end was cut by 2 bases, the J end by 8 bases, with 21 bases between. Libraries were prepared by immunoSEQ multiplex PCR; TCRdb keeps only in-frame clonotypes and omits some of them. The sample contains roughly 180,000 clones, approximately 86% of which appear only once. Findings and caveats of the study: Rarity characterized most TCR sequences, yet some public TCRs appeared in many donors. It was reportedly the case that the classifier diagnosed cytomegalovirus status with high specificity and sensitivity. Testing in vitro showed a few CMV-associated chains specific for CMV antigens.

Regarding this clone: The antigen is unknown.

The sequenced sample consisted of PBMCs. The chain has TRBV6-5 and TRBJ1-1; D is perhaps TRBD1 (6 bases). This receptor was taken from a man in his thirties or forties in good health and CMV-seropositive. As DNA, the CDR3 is TGTGCCAGCAGTTACCGGGGGCCGGGATCGAAAGGAGAAGCTTTCTTT. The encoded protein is CASSYRGPGSKGEAFF.